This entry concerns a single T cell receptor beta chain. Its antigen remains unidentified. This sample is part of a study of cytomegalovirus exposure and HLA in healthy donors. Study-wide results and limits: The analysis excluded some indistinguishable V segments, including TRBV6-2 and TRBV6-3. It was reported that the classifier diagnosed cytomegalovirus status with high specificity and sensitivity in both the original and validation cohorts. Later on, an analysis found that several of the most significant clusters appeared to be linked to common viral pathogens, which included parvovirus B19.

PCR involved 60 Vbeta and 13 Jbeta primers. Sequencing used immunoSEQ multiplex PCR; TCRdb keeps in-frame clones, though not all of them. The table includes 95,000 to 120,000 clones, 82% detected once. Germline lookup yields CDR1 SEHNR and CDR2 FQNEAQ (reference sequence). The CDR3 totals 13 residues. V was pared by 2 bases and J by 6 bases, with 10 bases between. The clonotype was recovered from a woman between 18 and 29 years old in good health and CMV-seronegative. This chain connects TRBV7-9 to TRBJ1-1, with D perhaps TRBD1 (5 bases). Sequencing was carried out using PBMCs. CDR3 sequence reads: CASSLPAGPEAFF. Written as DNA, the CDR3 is TGTGCCAGCAGCTTACCGGCAGGGCCTGAAGCTTTCTTT.